The next 24 T cell receptor beta chains were all read from a single sample in a study of blood T cell repertoires in COVID-19. Profiled with immunoSEQ multiplex PCR; TCRdb holds only in-frame clones, not every one. Seen here are about 180,000 clones, about 86% observed once, and the top ten hold roughly 8.7%. The sample was peripheral blood. These receptor sequences come from a middle-aged man with active or convalescent COVID-19.

This chain connects TRBV2 to TRBJ2-1; 10 bases line up with TRBD2. The trim removed 4 bases at V and 9 bases at J, leaving 6 bases unmatched. CDR1 SNHLY and CDR2 FYNNEI come from the germline V gene. This CDR3 region has 14 residues. The CDR3 DNA reads TGTGCCAGCAGTGTGCCTAGCGGGAGCACTGAGCAGTTCTTC. It specifies CASSVPSGSTEQFF. Using reference TRBV2 and TRBJ2-1 for the parts outside the CDR3, the full variable domain is EPEVTQTPSHQVTQMGQEVILRCVPISNHLYFYWYRQILGQKVEFLVSFYNNEISEKSEIFDDQFSVERPDGSNFTLKIRSTKLEDSAMYFCASSVPSGSTEQFFGPGTRLTVL.

This sequence joins TRBV6-1 and TRBJ1-6; maybe TRBD1 (6 bases). CDR1 and CDR2 (germline): MNHNS, SASEGT. The germline V and J ends were trimmed by 2 bases and 10 bases, with 18 bases remaining between them. There are 16 residues in the CDR3. Written as DNA, the CDR3 is TGTGCCAGCAGTGAAAACAGGGTCCCGATGGGCTCACCCCTCCACTTT. Translation: CASSENRVPMGSPLHF.

V and J are TRBV12-3 or TRBV12-4 and TRBJ1-2; D gene unclear. The V and J ends lost 2 bases and 8 bases respectively, with 9 bases between them. The CDR3 has 12 amino acids. The CDR3 reads CASSLTGEGYTF. CDR3 bases: TGTGCCAGCAGTTTAACGGGAGAAGGCTACACCTTC.

The chain combines TRBV20-1 with TRBJ2-1; D gene ambiguous. The CDR3 spans 11 residues. V gave up 5 bases and J gave up 7 bases, with 9 bases separating them. Germline V CDR1 and CDR2: DFQATT, SNEGSKA (reference sequence). CDR3 protein: CSAPQRNEQFF. The CDR3 DNA sequence: TGCAGTGCTCCCCAACGGAATGAGCAGTTCTTC.

CDR3 DNA sequence: TGTGCCAGCAGCCGTAGTAACTATGGCTACACCTTC. It translates to CASSRSNYGYTF. J is TRBJ1-2 and V is TRBV11-1; D remains ambiguous. Trimming shortened V by 5 bases and J by 1 base, and 5 bases separated the two germline ends. The CDR3 totals 12 residues. From germline, CDR1 is SGHAT and CDR2 FQDESV (reference sequence). Using reference TRBV11-1 and TRBJ1-2 for the parts outside the CDR3, the full variable domain is EAEVAQSPRYKITEKSQAVAFWCDPISGHATLYWYRQILGQGPELLVQFQDESVVDDSQLPKDRFSAERLKGVDSTLKIQPAELGDSAMYLCASSRSNYGYTFGSGTRLTVV.

As concerns this clone: The sample has other DNA sequences that encode this CDR3 too. This chain connects TRBV7-9 to TRBJ1-1; D is uncertain. This CDR3 is 12 amino acids long. V was shortened by 5 bases and J by 5 bases, with 9 bases between the two germline ends. Germline loops: CDR1 SEHNR, CDR2 FQNEAQ (reference sequence). Written as DNA, the CDR3 is TGTGCCAGCAGCCCCCGCGGGACTGAAGCTTTCTTT. Its translation: CASSPRGTEAFF.

The chain has TRBV5-4 and TRBJ2-3, with 7 nucleotides matching TRBD2. CDR3 size: 14 residues. V dropped 4 bases and J dropped 2; count of bases not matched to a gene: 4. CDR1 is SGHNT and CDR2 is YYREEE in the germline V gene (reference sequence). DNA of the CDR3: TGTGCCAGCAGCCGCACTAGCGACACAGATACGCAGTATTTT. It yields the protein CASSRTSDTDTQYF.

The chain employs TRBV28 and TRBJ1-2; 7 positions agree with TRBD1. V lost 6 bases, J lost 4 bases, and 11 bases stayed unmatched. Germline CDR1 is MDHEN and CDR2 is SYDVKM. The CDR3 totals 15 residues. For the CDR3, the DNA is TGTGCCAGCAGGGGATCGGACAGGTTATTCTATGGCTACACCTTC. Encoded protein: CASRGSDRLFYGYTF.

The chain combines TRBV7-7 with TRBJ2-1; 12 positions match TRBD2. The J segment lost 8 bases and the V segment lost 1 base, leaving 6 bases of the junction unmatched. The CDR3 covers 16 residues. CDR1 and CDR2 (germline): SSHAT, FNYEAQ (reference sequence). DNA of the CDR3: TGTGCCAGCAGCTTAGGTTCTAGCGGGAGGGCAGATGAGCAGTTCTTC. This translates into CASSLGSSGRADEQFF.

This sequence joins TRBV30 and TRBJ1-2; the D gene is possibly TRBD1 (5 bases). The CDR3 is 13 amino acids. Germline values: CDR1 GTSNPN, CDR2 SVGIG (reference sequence). Trimming shortened V by 2 bases and J by 0 bases, and 7 bases separated the two germline ends. The CDR3 nucleotides read TGTGCCTGGAGTAAGGGGACTAACTATGGCTACACCTTC. Translation: CAWSKGTNYGYTF. Variable domain in full (rest from reference TRBV30 and TRBJ1-2): SQTIHQWPATLVQPVGSPLSLECTVEGTSNPNLYWYRQAAGRGLQLLFYSVGIGQISSEVPQNLSASRPQDRQFILSSKKLLLSDSGFYLCAWSKGTNYGYTFGSGTRLTVV.

The chain couples TRBV6-6 to TRBJ1-3; D is unclear. This CDR3 spans 14 amino acids. Trimming took 11 bases from V and 0 from J, leaving 14 bases between them. Germline CDR1 MNHNY, CDR2 SVGAGI (reference sequence). For the CDR3, the DNA is TGTGCCTCACGTGGTCCTAACTCTGGAAACACCATATATTTT. Translation: CASRGPNSGNTIYF.

The chain recombines TRBV9 with TRBJ1-2; the match to TRBD1 covers 7 bases. The junction had 9 bases not matched to a gene; V was cut back by 4 bases and J by 0 bases. The CDR3 consists of 16 residues. The germline gives CDR1 SGDLS, CDR2 YYNGEE. The CDR3, as DNA: TGTGCCAGCAGCCCTAGGACAGGTTCAGCTAACTATGGCTACACCTTC. This gives the protein CASSPRTGSANYGYTF.

The rearrangement joins TRBV6-2 or TRBV6-3 to TRBJ2-1, with 11 bases lining up with TRBD2. The CDR3 is 15 residues long. CDR1 and CDR2 (germline): MNHEY, SVGEGT. V gave up 6 bases and J gave up 5 bases; unmatched junction bases: 6. The CDR3 region has the DNA TGTGCCAGCAGCCCACTAGCGGGGGAGGACAATGAGCAGTTCTTC. Protein sequence: CASSPLAGEDNEQFF.

The rearrangement links TRBV21-1 to TRBJ1-1; TRBD1 is the table's D call and was not checked against the DNA. TRBV21-1 is a pseudogene locus. The CDR3 loop spans 13 amino acids. The CDR3, as DNA: TGTGCCAATAAAAATCAGGGTGTAACTGAAGCTTTCTTT. This gives the protein CANKNQGVTEAFF.

The rearrangement links TRBV23-1 to TRBJ1-5; D is possibly TRBD1 (6 bases). TRBV23-1 is known as an ORF, though its function is uncertain. The V and J ends lost 3 bases and 2 bases respectively, with 14 bases between them. The CDR3 spans 16 residues. The CDR3 spells CASSQPTGTRNQPQHF. CDR3 bases: TGCGCCAGCAGTCAGCCAACAGGGACGCGCAATCAGCCCCAGCATTTT.

The rearrangement joins TRBV5-6 to TRBJ2-5, with 7 bases aligning to TRBD2. Losses at the gene ends were 2 bases for V and 4 bases for J; bases not matched to a gene: 8. Germline lookup yields CDR1 SGHDT and CDR2 YYEEEE. The CDR3 runs 15 residues. CDR3 region: CASSFLSGGTETQYF. Written as DNA, the CDR3 is TGTGCCAGCAGCTTCTTATCGGGGGGTACAGAGACCCAGTACTTC.

The CDR3 DNA follows: TGCGCCAGCAGCTTGAGGGGGACAGGTGGAAATTCACCCCTCCACTTT. This codes for CASSLRGTGGNSPLHF. The rearrangement links TRBV5-1 to TRBJ1-6, with TRBD1 matching 8 bases. The CDR3 totals 16 residues. Germline CDR1 is SGHRS and CDR2 is YFSETQ. With V trimmed by 1 base and J by 7 bases, 7 bases remained unmatched.

The chain carries TRBV7-9 and TRBJ1-6; TRBD1 might be the D (5 bases). Trimming removed 1 base at V and 7 bases at J, with 11 bases between. This CDR3 is built from 15 residues. Germline assignment: CDR1 SEHNR and CDR2 FQNEAQ (reference sequence). For the CDR3, the DNA is TGTGCCAGCAGCTTAGGGGGCGCCTCCAATTCACCCCTCCACTTT. Protein: CASSLGGASNSPLHF.

The chain uses TRBV5-1 and TRBJ2-5; TRBD1 matches at 8 bases. Trimming cost V 0 bases and J 5 bases; bases outside gene matches: 3. This CDR3 contains 14 residues. Germline V gene sequence: CDR1 SGHRS, CDR2 YFSETQ. CDR3 bases: TGCGCCAGCAGCTTGGGTGACAGGGGTGAGACCCAGTACTTC. This translates into CASSLGDRGETQYF.

The chain recombines TRBV27 with TRBJ1-2; D might be TRBD1 (5 bases). V was trimmed by 3 bases and J by 6 bases, leaving 11 bases between them. This CDR3 is 13 amino acids long. Germline CDR1 reads MNHEY; CDR2 reads SMNVEV (reference sequence). The CDR3 DNA follows: TGTGCCAGCAGTTTCAGGGCGCTGAATGGCTACACCTTC. Translation gives CASSFRALNGYTF.

The chain is built from TRBV21-1 and TRBJ2-6; the table assigns TRBD1, which was not confirmed against the DNA. TRBV21-1 is deemed a pseudogene. This CDR3 region has 19 residues. The CDR3 is CASTPIPGQGCSGANVLTF. CDR3 DNA: TGTGCCAGCACCCCGATTCCGGGACAGGGCTGCTCTGGGGCCAACGTCCTGACTTTC.

The chain has TRBV7-2 and TRBJ1-6, with D unclear. This CDR3 region has 19 residues. Germline-derived CDR1 and CDR2 are SGHTA and FQGNSA. Trimming removed 1 base from V and 0 bases from J, with 16 bases in between. CDR3 DNA sequence: TGTGCCAGCAGCTTAGGGAGGCGGTCCGCTGTCTCCTATAATTCACCCCTCCACTTT. Its protein is CASSLGRRSAVSYNSPLHF.

This rearrangement joins TRBV29-1 to TRBJ2-3; D possibly corresponds to TRBD2 (6 bases). V shed 5 bases and J shed 2 bases, with 14 bases lying between them. CDR1 SQVTM and CDR2 ANQGSEA come from the germline V gene. This CDR3 has 14 amino acids. CDR3 residues: CSVRGLTLTDTQYF. CDR3 DNA: TGCAGCGTTAGGGGACTTACCCTCACAGATACGCAGTATTTT.

This chain joins TRBV5-4 and TRBJ1-5, with TRBD1 as a possible D gene (6 bases). The CDR3 totals 14 residues. Germline V gene sequence: CDR1 SGHNT, CDR2 YYREEE (reference sequence). Trimming stripped 4 bases from V and 5 bases from J, with 13 bases between. The CDR3 is CASSRQGIHQPQHF. CDR3 DNA: TGTGCCAGCAGCCGGCAGGGGATACATCAGCCCCAGCATTTT.